This is a list of T cell receptor beta chains from one sample in a study of blood T cell repertoires in COVID-19. This table comes from immunoSEQ multiplex PCR, and its TCRdb copy is limited to in-frame clones, with some not included. The sample records fewer than 650,000 clones, approximately 91% being singletons. Sequencing was done on a sample of peripheral blood. Receptors originate from a woman aged 45-60 years with COVID-19, enrolled during active disease. Both conserved end residues are part of each CDR3. Each record gives: clone size, D gene, J gene, V gene, CDR3 protein, CDR3 DNA. A D gene is named only where the DNA matches it firmly. Rows may omit the clone size; those that give it use once, few, many or a size class.

>.|.|TRBJ1-1|TRBV2
CASSEDTQTNTEAFF
TGTGCCAGCAGTGAAGATACACAGACGAACACTGAAGCTTTCTTT
>once|.|TRBJ1-1|TRBV5-1
CASSLGGGTRDTEAFF
TGCGCCAGCAGCTTGGGTGGGGGGACGAGGGACACTGAAGCTTTCTTT
>.|TRBD2|TRBJ2-4|TRBV12-3/TRBV12-4
CASSLAAGDIQYF
TGTGCCAGCAGTTTAGCCGCGGGGGACATTCAGTACTTC
>.|.|TRBJ1-1|TRBV5-1
CASSSFGQITEAFF
TGCGCCAGCAGCTCTTTTGGACAGATCACTGAAGCTTTCTTT
>once|TRBD2|TRBJ2-3|TRBV4-1
CASSQGYSGGKDTQYF
TGCGCCAGCAGCCAAGGCTATAGCGGGGGGAAAGATACGCAGTATTTT
>.|.|TRBJ1-2|TRBV3-1/TRBV3-2
CASSPPGQSTMWGYTF
TGTGCCAGCAGCCCACCAGGACAGAGTACCATGTGGGGCTACACCTTC
>.|.|TRBJ1-1|TRBV9
CASSPRGVAEAFF
TGTGCCAGCAGCCCACGGGGGGTTGCGGAAGCTTTCTTT
>.|.|TRBJ2-5|TRBV29-1
CSVPRGAETQYF
TGCAGCGTTCCCAGGGGGGCGGAGACCCAGTACTTC
>once|.|TRBJ1-1|TRBV12-3/TRBV12-4
CASSRDIEAFF
TGTGCCAGCAGCCGGGACATTGAAGCTTTCTTT
>.|.|TRBJ2-7|TRBV6-5
CASSYGGAGSYEQYF
TGTGCCAGCAGTTACGGGGGCGCTGGGAGCTACGAGCAGTACTTC
>.|TRBD2|TRBJ2-1|TRBV5-1
CASSLEWRGGVDEQFF
TGCGCCAGCAGCTTGGAATGGCGGGGGGGCGTGGATGAGCAGTTCTTC
>.|TRBD1|TRBJ1-4|TRBV29-1
CSVTRGEKLFF
TGCAGCGTAACCAGGGGGGAAAAACTGTTTTTT
>.|.|TRBJ1-2|TRBV6-5
CASIDSRFGGYTF
TGTGCCAGCATCGACAGCCGCTTTGGGGGCTACACCTTC
>.|.|TRBJ2-3|TRBV11-1
CASSLVGGVTDTQYF
TGTGCCAGCAGCTTAGTCGGCGGGGTCACAGATACGCAGTATTTT
>.|.|TRBJ2-3|TRBV7-8
CASSPFTDTQYF
TGTGCCAGCAGCCCCTTCACAGATACGCAGTATTTT
>.|.|TRBJ2-7|TRBV20-1
CSASRGINEQYF
TGCAGTGCTAGTAGAGGGATCAACGAGCAGTACTTC
>once|TRBD1|TRBJ1-1|TRBV2
CASGLVQGGAEAFF
TGTGCCAGCGGGTTGGTTCAGGGGGGCGCCGAAGCTTTCTTT
>once|TRBD1|TRBJ1-1|TRBV27
CASSLRTGREWTEAFF
TGTGCCAGCAGTTTAAGGACAGGGCGAGAGTGGACTGAAGCTTTCTTT
>.|TRBD2|TRBJ2-5|TRBV12-3/TRBV12-4
CASSPPGGAQYF
TGTGCCAGCAGTCCCCCGGGGGGGGCCCAGTACTTC
>once|.|TRBJ2-5|TRBV7-2
CASSFNGGSEAQYF
TGTGCCAGCAGCTTCAATGGGGGCTCCGAGGCCCAGTACTTC
>.|.|TRBJ2-1|TRBV9
CASNGLLSSSYNEQFF
TGTGCCTCCAACGGACTTCTTTCTAGCTCCTACAATGAGCAGTTCTTC
>.|.|TRBJ1-6|TRBV21-1
CASRRDRNNSPLHF
TGTGCCAGCCGCAGGGACAGGAATAATTCACCCCTCCACTTT
>once|.|TRBJ1-5|TRBV19
CASATERWQPQHF
TGTGCCAGCGCAACTGAACGGTGGCAGCCCCAGCATTTT
>once|TRBD1|TRBJ1-2|TRBV18
CASSPGAGGEYGYTF
TGTGCCAGCTCACCCGGCGCAGGGGGAGAGTATGGCTACACCTTC
>.|TRBD1|TRBJ1-4|TRBV6-5
CASSTGTGELFF
TGTGCCAGCAGTACTGGGACAGGCGAACTGTTTTTT
>.|.|TRBJ2-4|TRBV4-1
CASSQVRSRGSKNIQYF
TGCGCCAGCAGCCAAGTTCGGTCCCGCGGGTCCAAAAACATTCAGTACTTC
>once|.|TRBJ2-7|TRBV5-4
CASSSGGATSEQYF
TGTGCCAGCAGCTCTGGAGGGGCCACTTCGGAGCAGTACTTC
>.|.|TRBJ1-1|TRBV5-1
CASRISGGRTEAFF
TGCGCCAGCAGGATCTCTGGGGGGAGGACTGAAGCTTTCTTT
>.|.|TRBJ1-1|TRBV6-5
CASSYLRNTEAFF
TGTGCCAGCAGTTACCTTAGGAACACTGAAGCTTTCTTT
>.|.|TRBJ1-1|TRBV11-2
CASSLDRGTEAFF
TGTGCCAGCAGCTTAGACAGGGGCACTGAAGCTTTCTTT
>.|TRBD1|TRBJ1-1|TRBV6-5
CATIRQGGTEAFF
TGTGCTACTATTCGACAGGGGGGCACTGAAGCTTTCTTT
>.|.|TRBJ1-2|TRBV18
CASSGGHIALINYGYTF
TGTGCCAGCTCAGGGGGCCACATTGCCCTCATTAACTATGGCTACACCTTC
>.|TRBD1|TRBJ1-6|TRBV16
CASSRTGDNSPLHF
TGTGCCAGCAGTCGTACAGGGGATAATTCACCCCTCCACTTT
>.|.|TRBJ1-1|TRBV5-4
CASSRGGGGGEAFF
TGTGCCAGCAGCCGTGGGGGGGGCGGCGGTGAAGCTTTCTTT
>.|.|TRBJ1-2|TRBV9
CASSVAGSNYGYTF
TGTGCCAGCAGCGTAGCGGGATCTAACTATGGCTACACCTTC
>.|.|TRBJ2-7|TRBV7-9
CASVPLGTPKFYEQYF
TGTGCCAGCGTCCCTCTGGGGACACCTAAATTCTACGAGCAGTACTTC
>.|.|TRBJ2-1|TRBV27
CASSFLNEQFF
TGTGCCAGCAGTTTCCTCAATGAGCAGTTCTTC
>.|TRBD1|TRBJ1-6|TRBV13
CASSRQGPISYNSPLHF
TGTGCCAGCAGTCGACAGGGACCCATCTCCTATAATTCACCCCTCCACTTT
>.|TRBD1|TRBJ2-7|TRBV9
CASSVGGQGAYEQYF
TGTGCCAGCAGCGTAGGAGGTCAGGGGGCCTACGAGCAGTACTTC
>.|TRBD2|TRBJ2-3|TRBV30
CAWSVVLAGGLDSADTQYF
TGTGCCTGGAGTGTAGTCCTAGCGGGGGGGCTAGACTCGGCAGATACGCAGTATTTT
>.|TRBD1|TRBJ1-1|TRBV2
CASRPGQGTENTEAFF
TGTGCCAGCAGGCCGGGACAGGGGACGGAGAACACTGAAGCTTTCTTT
>.|TRBD1|TRBJ2-2|TRBV7-3
CASSLTGTGPPFF
TGTGCCAGCAGCTTAACCGGGACAGGGCCCCCGTTTTTT
>few|TRBD1|TRBJ1-4|TRBV18
CASSPPGQGNEKLFF
TGTGCCAGCTCTCCCCCGGGACAGGGGAATGAAAAACTGTTTTTT
>once|TRBD2|TRBJ2-3|TRBV11-2
CASSSPISGLGADTQYF
TGTGCCAGCAGCTCCCCTATATCGGGACTAGGGGCAGATACGCAGTATTTT
>once|TRBD1|TRBJ2-3|TRBV4-1
CASSQDRTGGADTQYF
TGCGCCAGCAGCCAAGATAGGACAGGGGGGGCAGATACGCAGTATTTT
>.|TRBD1|TRBJ1-1|TRBV5-1
CASRTGGPVTEAFF
TGCGCCAGCAGAACAGGGGGCCCAGTTACTGAAGCTTTCTTT
>.|TRBD1|TRBJ1-3|TRBV19
CATQGVSDTIYF
TGTGCCACCCAGGGGGTGTCGGACACCATATATTTT
>.|.|TRBJ2-5|TRBV21-1
CASSKGTSGGMKETQYF
TGTGCCAGCAGCAAGGGGACTAGCGGGGGGATGAAAGAGACCCAGTACTTC
>.|.|TRBJ2-3|TRBV2
CASSETWTTGTQSGTDTQYF
TGTGCCAGCAGTGAAACTTGGACAACCGGAACACAATCGGGCACAGATACGCAGTATTTT
>.|TRBD1|TRBJ1-2|TRBV30
CAWSVRGQGTYYGYTF
TGTGCCTGGAGTGTAAGAGGACAGGGAACCTACTATGGCTACACCTTC
>.|.|TRBJ1-2|TRBV4-1
CASSQEGRWMVGYTF
TGCGCCAGCAGCCAAGAGGGGCGCTGGATGGTAGGCTACACCTTC
>once|.|TRBJ2-7|TRBV5-1
CASSPGSSYEQYF
TGCGCCAGCAGCCCGGGAAGCTCCTACGAGCAGTACTTC
>.|.|TRBJ1-6|TRBV28
CASTHDRRVKDSPLHF
TGTGCCAGCACCCACGATAGACGGGTTAAGGATTCACCCCTCCACTTT